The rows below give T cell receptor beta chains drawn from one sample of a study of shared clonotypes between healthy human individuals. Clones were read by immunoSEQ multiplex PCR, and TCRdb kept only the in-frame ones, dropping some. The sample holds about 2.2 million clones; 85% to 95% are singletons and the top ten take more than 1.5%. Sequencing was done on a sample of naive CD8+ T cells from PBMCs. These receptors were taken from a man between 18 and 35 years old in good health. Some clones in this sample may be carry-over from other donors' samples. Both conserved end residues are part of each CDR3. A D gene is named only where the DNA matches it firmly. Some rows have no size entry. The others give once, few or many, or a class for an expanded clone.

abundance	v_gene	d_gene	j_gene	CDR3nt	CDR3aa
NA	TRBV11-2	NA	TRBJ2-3	TGTGCCAGCAGCTTAGGCTTTGTAGGGGGGCCCACAGATACGCAGTATTTT	CASSLGFVGGPTDTQYF
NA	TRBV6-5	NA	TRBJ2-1	TGTGCCAGCAGGAGCTCCTACAATGAGCGGTTCTTC	CASRSSYNERFF
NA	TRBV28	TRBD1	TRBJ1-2	TGTGCCAGCAGTGGGGGACAGGGGAGTCGGGGCTACACCTTC	CASSGGQGSRGYTF
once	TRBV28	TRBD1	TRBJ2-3	TGTGCCAGCAAGGACAGGGGGCTTACAGATACGCAGTATTTT	CASKDRGLTDTQYF
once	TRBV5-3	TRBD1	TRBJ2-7	TGTGCCAGATTCATGGCAGGAGTACGGACAGGGGGCGGGGACGAGCAGTACTTC	CARFMAGVRTGGGDEQYF
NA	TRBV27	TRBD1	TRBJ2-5	TGTGCCAGCAGTTTATCTAGGGGGCAATTAGCCCTCCCGTTGTACTTC	CASSLSRGQLALPLYF
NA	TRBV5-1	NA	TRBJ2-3	TGCGCCAGCAGCGTTAATGGACAGCGTTACCCGGCAGATACGCAGTATTTT	CASSVNGQRYPADTQYF
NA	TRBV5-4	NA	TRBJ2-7	TGTGCCAGCAGCTCCCTACCGACTAGGATCCACGAGCAGTACTTC	CASSSLPTRIHEQYF
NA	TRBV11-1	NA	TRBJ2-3	TGTGCCAGCAGCTTCGCCAGGGGGGCGGACACAGATACGCAGTATTTT	CASSFARGADTDTQYF
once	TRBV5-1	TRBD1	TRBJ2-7	TGCGCCAGCAGCTTGATTGGTTGGGGGACAGGGTCCAACGAGCAGTACTTC	CASSLIGWGTGSNEQYF
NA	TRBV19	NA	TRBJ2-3	TGTGCCAGTAGTTCCCCCTCGGGAGAGACAGATACGCAGTATTTT	CASSSPSGETDTQYF
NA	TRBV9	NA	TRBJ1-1	TGTGCCAGCAGCGTCGCTACACAGGTCTCGAACACTGAAGCTTTCTTT	CASSVATQVSNTEAFF
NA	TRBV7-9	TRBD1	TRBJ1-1	TGTGCCAGCAGCTATGGGACAGGGGGCGTTAACACTGAAGCTTTCTTT	CASSYGTGGVNTEAFF
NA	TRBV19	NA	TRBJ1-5	TGTGCCAGTAGTTTCCCGGGATACTATAGCAATCAGCCCCAGCATTTT	CASSFPGYYSNQPQHF
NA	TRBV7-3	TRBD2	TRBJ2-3	TGTGCCAGCAGCTTAGAGCTAGCGGGAGATACGCAGTATTTT	CASSLELAGDTQYF
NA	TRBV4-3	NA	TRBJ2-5	TGCGCCAGCAGCCAAGATCGATGGGCATCGCAAGAGACCCAGTACTTC	CASSQDRWASQETQYF
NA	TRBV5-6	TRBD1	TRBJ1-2	TGTGCCAGCAGCGGGGCCGGGACAGGGGATTACGGCTACACCTTC	CASSGAGTGDYGYTF
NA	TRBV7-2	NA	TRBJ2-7	TGTGCCAGCACTCCAGGAGGGCCGTACGAGCAGTACTTC	CASTPGGPYEQYF
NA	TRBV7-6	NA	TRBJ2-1	TGTGCCAGCAGCACGCCGGCGGAGGGAGCTGGCTACAATGAGCAGTTCTTC	CASSTPAEGAGYNEQFF
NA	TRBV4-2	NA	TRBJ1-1	TGTGCCAGCAGCCAAGATCCGGCAGGGCCACTGAACACTGAAGCTTTCTTT	CASSQDPAGPLNTEAFF
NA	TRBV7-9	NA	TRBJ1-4	TGTGCCAGCAGCGTTACAGGGAAAGACTGGACTAATGAAAAACTGTTTTTT	CASSVTGKDWTNEKLFF
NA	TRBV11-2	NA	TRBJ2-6	TGTGCCAGCAGCTTAGTTTGGGGGCTCTCTGGGGCCAACGTCCTGACTTTC	CASSLVWGLSGANVLTF
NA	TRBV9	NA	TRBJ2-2	TGTGCCAGCAGCGCAACTTTGCCCGGGGAGCTGTTTTTT	CASSATLPGELFF
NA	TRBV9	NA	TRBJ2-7	TGTGCCAGCAGCGTAGGGGTGACCTACGAGCAGTACTTC	CASSVGVTYEQYF
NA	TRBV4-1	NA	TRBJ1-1	TGCGCCAGCAGCCCAAGGGCAGGGGTTGCGTACACTGAAGCTTTCTTT	CASSPRAGVAYTEAFF
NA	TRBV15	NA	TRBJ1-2	TGTGCCACCAGAGGTCTAGACTATGGCTACACCTTC	CATRGLDYGYTF
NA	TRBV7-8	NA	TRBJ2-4	TGTGCCAGCAGCGGGGGGGGCTCCTTACCTGACAAAAACATTCAGTACTTC	CASSGGGSLPDKNIQYF
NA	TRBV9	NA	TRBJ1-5	TGTGCCAGCAGCGTAGAAGGGGAACCAAATCAGCCCCAGCATTTT	CASSVEGEPNQPQHF
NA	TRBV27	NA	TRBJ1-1	TGTGCCAGCAGTCCAAGGGGGGTGAACACTGAAGCTTTCTTT	CASSPRGVNTEAFF
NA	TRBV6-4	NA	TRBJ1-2	TGTGCCAGCAGTGAGTCCCCTCAAGGGAACTATGGCTACACCTTC	CASSESPQGNYGYTF
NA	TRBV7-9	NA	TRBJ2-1	TGTGCCAGCAGCTCTAGTAGGGTGGATGAGCAGTTCTTC	CASSSSRVDEQFF
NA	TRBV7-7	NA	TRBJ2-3	TGTGCCAGCAGCTTATATCCTAGTCGCACAGATACGCAGTATTTT	CASSLYPSRTDTQYF
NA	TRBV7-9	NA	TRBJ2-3	TGTGCCAGCAGCTTAAGGACTCGGAGCACAGATACGCAGTATTTT	CASSLRTRSTDTQYF
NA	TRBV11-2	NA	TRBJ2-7	TGTGCCAGCAGCTTAGAGATAGGCTACGAGCAGTACTTC	CASSLEIGYEQYF
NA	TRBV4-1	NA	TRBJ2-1	TGCGCCAGCAGCCAACAGGGGATACCTTCCTACAATGAGCAGTTCTTC	CASSQQGIPSYNEQFF
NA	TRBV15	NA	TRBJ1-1	TGTGCCACCAGCAGTTTTGGAGTCGATTCTGAAGCTTTCTTT	CATSSFGVDSEAFF
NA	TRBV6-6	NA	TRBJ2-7	TGTGCCAGCAAGATCTCCGGGCCCCACTACGAGCAGTACTTC	CASKISGPHYEQYF
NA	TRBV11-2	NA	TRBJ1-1	TGTGCCAGCAGCTTACAGGTGAACACTGAAGCTTTCTTT	CASSLQVNTEAFF
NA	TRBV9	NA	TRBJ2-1	TGTGCCAGCAGCGCCCCTACAGGTCTACGCTACAATGAGCAGTTCTTC	CASSAPTGLRYNEQFF
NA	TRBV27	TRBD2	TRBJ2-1	TGTGCCAGCACCCTTACGCCGGCTAGCGGGATGCATGAGCAGTTCTTC	CASTLTPASGMHEQFF
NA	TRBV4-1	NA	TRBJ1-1	TGCGCCAGCAGCCAAGAACAGGTAATGAACACTGAAGCTTTCTTT	CASSQEQVMNTEAFF
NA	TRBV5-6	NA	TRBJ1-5	TGTGCCAGCAGCTTTGGGTCCCTTAGCAATCAGCCCCAGCATTTT	CASSFGSLSNQPQHF
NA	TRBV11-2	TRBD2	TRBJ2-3	TGTGCCAGCAGCCAAGATTTTGGACTAGCGGGACGCACAGATACGCAGTATTTT	CASSQDFGLAGRTDTQYF
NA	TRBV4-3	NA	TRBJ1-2	TGCGCCAGCAGCCAGTTTCAGGGCGGCTATGGCTACACCTTC	CASSQFQGGYGYTF
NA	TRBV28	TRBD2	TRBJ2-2	TGTGCCAGCAGTACGATAGCGGGAGCCCTTGGCGGGGAGCTGTTTTTT	CASSTIAGALGGELFF
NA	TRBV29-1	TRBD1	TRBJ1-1	TGCAGCGGAAAGACAGGGGCTATGAACACTGAAGCTTTCTTT	CSGKTGAMNTEAFF
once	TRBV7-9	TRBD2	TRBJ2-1	TGTGCCAGCAGCCTGGGACTAGCAGCCTACAATGAGCAGTTCTTC	CASSLGLAAYNEQFF
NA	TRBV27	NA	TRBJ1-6	TGTGCCAGCAGTTTTGGCCCGGGGGCGGGTAATTCACCCCTCCACTTT	CASSFGPGAGNSPLHF